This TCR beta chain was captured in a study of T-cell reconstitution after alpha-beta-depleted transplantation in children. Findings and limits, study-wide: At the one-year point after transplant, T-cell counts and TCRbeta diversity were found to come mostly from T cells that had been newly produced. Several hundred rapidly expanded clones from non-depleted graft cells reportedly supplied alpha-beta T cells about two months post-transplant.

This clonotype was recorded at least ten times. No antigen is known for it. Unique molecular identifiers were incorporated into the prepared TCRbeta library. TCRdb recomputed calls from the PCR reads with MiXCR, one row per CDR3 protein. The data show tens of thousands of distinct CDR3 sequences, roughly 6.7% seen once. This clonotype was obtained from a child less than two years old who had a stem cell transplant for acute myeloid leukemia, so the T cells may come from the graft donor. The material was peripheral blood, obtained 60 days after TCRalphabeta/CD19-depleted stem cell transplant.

The CDR3 protein is CASSFEERGSSGANVLTF. The CDR3 coding sequence is TGTGCCAGCAGCTTCGAGGAGAGGGGGAGCTCTGGGGCCAACGTCCTGACTTTC. This rearrangement joins TRBV11-2 to TRBJ2-6, with D possibly matching TRBD1 (6 bases). The V gene's germline CDR1 is SGHAT and CDR2 FQNNGV. Trimming pared 3 bases from V and 0 bases from J, leaving 15 bases between. CDR3 length equals 18 residues.